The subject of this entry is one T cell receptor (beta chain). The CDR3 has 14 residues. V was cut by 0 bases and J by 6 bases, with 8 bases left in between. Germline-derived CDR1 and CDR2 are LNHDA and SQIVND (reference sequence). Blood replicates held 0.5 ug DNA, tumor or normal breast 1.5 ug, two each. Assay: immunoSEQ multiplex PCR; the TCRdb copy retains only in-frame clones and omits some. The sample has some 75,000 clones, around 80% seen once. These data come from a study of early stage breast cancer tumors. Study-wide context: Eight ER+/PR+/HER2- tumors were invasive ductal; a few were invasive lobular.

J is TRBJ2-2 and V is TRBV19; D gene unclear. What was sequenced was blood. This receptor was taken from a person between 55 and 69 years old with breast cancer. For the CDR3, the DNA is TGTGCCAGTAGTATAGATATCAACTCCGGGGAGCTGTTTTTT. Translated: CASSIDINSGELFF.